The subject of this entry is one T cell receptor (beta chain). This specimen comes from a study of T cell changes during pregnancy in multiple sclerosis. The data were produced by immunoSEQ multiplex PCR, yet TCRdb's version contains in-frame clones alone and is incomplete. The sample gives about 48,000 clones, approximately 93% of which show up once; around 0.47% is in the top ten. The CDR3 has 16 residues. Trimming shortened V by 0 bases and J by 4 bases, and 16 bases separated the two germline ends. Germline V gene data show CDR1 as SGHDT and CDR2 as YYEEEE. The TCR originated in a female donor with multiple sclerosis, enrolled in a pregnancy study. The input for sequencing was CD4+ T cells from peripheral blood mononuclear cells, taken in the first trimester of pregnancy. The rearrangement links TRBV5-6 to TRBJ2-5; TRBD1 might be the D (6 bases). CDR3 DNA: TGTGCCAGCAGCTTGGATTTGGGGCAGGGGAGAGAGACCCAGTACTTC. Translation: CASSLDLGQGRETQYF. Using reference TRBV5-6 and TRBJ2-5 for the parts outside the CDR3, the full variable domain is DAGVTQSPTHLIKTRGQQVTLRCSPKSGHDTVSWYQQALGQGPQFIFQYYEEEERQRGNFPDRFSGHQFPNYSSELNVNALLLGDSALYLCASSLDLGQGRETQYFGPGTRLLVL.